Listed below are T cell receptor beta chains from one sample, sequenced in a study of blood T cell repertoires in COVID-19. Method: immunoSEQ multiplex PCR; TCRdb's copy keeps in-frame clones and lacks some. The sample lists under 250,000 clones, around 88% occurring once. Material for sequencing was peripheral blood. The receptors here all came from a man between 50 and 59 years old with active or convalescent COVID-19. The CDR3 runs from the conserved cysteine through the conserved F or W. The order of the fields is D gene, clone size, J gene, V gene, CDR3 DNA, CDR3 protein. A D gene is named only where the DNA matches it firmly. A row's size may be missing; if present it is once, few, many or a size class.

NA,NA,TRBJ2-1,TRBV3-1/TRBV3-2,TGTGCCAGCAGCCAAGTTTCGAGGGATGAGCAGTTCTTC,CASSQVSRDEQFF
NA,NA,TRBJ1-6,TRBV18,TGTGCCAGCTCACCACCGCAGGGGCAGGATTCACCCCTCCACTTT,CASSPPQGQDSPLHF
NA,NA,TRBJ1-6,TRBV28,TGTGCCAGCAATTACCCGGGTGATTCACCCCTCCACTTT,CASNYPGDSPLHF
NA,NA,TRBJ2-1,TRBV2,TGTGCCAGCAGTGAAAAATCACTACCCTCCAATGAGCAGTTCTTC,CASSEKSLPSNEQFF
TRBD1,NA,TRBJ2-7,TRBV2,TGTGCCAGCAGTGAAATTCGGGGGACAGGGGACTCCTCCTACGAGCAGTACTTC,CASSEIRGTGDSSYEQYF
TRBD2,many,TRBJ2-5,TRBV6-6,TGTGCCAGCAGTTACCTCGGGGGACTAGCCCAAGAGACCCAGTACTTC,CASSYLGGLAQETQYF
TRBD2,once,TRBJ2-1,TRBV7-2,TGTGCCAGCAGACTAGCGGGAGGAACCGAGCAGTTCTTC,CASRLAGGTEQFF
TRBD1,once,TRBJ1-6,TRBV7-6,TGTGCCAGCAGGATAGGACAGGGGGGATCACCCCTCCACTTT,CASRIGQGGSPLHF
NA,NA,TRBJ1-1,TRBV3-1/TRBV3-2,TGTGCCAGCAGCCAAGATGGCGGGGGTGAAGCTTTCTTT,CASSQDGGGEAFF
TRBD2,NA,TRBJ2-3,TRBV16,TGTGCCAGCAGCCAACTTGGGACTAGCAGAGATACGCAGTATTTT,CASSQLGTSRDTQYF
NA,NA,TRBJ2-1,TRBV6-1,TGTGCCAGCAGTTCCAGACAGGCTGCGGAAAAGGAGCGGTTCTTC,CASSSRQAAEKERFF
NA,NA,TRBJ1-1,TRBV5-6,TGTGCCAGCAGCTTCGACAGGTGGAACACTGAAGCTTTCTTT,CASSFDRWNTEAFF
TRBD1,NA,TRBJ1-2,TRBV29-1,TGCAGCGCAGTGACAGGGGAGGACTATGGCTACACCTTC,CSAVTGEDYGYTF
NA,NA,TRBJ2-2,TRBV7-9,TGTGCCAGCAGCTTAGGGGGGACAAACACCGGGGAGCTGTTTTTT,CASSLGGTNTGELFF
TRBD2,NA,TRBJ2-5,TRBV5-1,TGCGCCAGCAGCTCCGGACTAGCGGGGGGGCCAGAGACCCAGTACTTC,CASSSGLAGGPETQYF
TRBD2,NA,TRBJ2-3,TRBV18,TGTGCCAGCTCAACAGCGGGAGCACGCACAGATACGCAGTATTTT,CASSTAGARTDTQYF
NA,NA,TRBJ2-2,TRBV28,TGTGCCAGCAGTTGGTCGGGAGTCCCCGGGGAGCTGTTTTTT,CASSWSGVPGELFF
TRBD2,few,TRBJ2-1,TRBV10-3,TGTGCCATCAGTGAGTCGCGGGCTAGCGGGGACCACAATGAGCAGTTCTTC,CAISESRASGDHNEQFF
NA,NA,TRBJ1-1,TRBV19,TGTGCCAGTACCTTCTTGGACCGAGGGAATACTGAAGCTTTCTTT,CASTFLDRGNTEAFF
NA,NA,TRBJ2-3,TRBV5-1,TGCGCCAGCAGCGAAGTGACAGGGAGGATCGCAGATACGCAGTATTTT,CASSEVTGRIADTQYF
TRBD2,NA,TRBJ2-7,TRBV9,TGTGCCAGCAGCTTCCGGGACTACTCCTACGAGCAGTACTTC,CASSFRDYSYEQYF
TRBD1,NA,TRBJ1-4,TRBV2,TGTGCCAGCAGTAGACAGGGCAGGGAGGAAAAACTGTTTTTT,CASSRQGREEKLFF
TRBD2,NA,TRBJ2-3,TRBV7-3,TGTGCCAGCAGCCCCGGGACTAGCGGAGCTACAGATACGCAGTATTTT,CASSPGTSGATDTQYF
NA,once,TRBJ1-5,TRBV7-2,TGTGCCAGCAGCCCCGAGGTGACGAGCAATCAGCCCCAGCATTTT,CASSPEVTSNQPQHF
TRBD1,NA,TRBJ1-1,TRBV2,TGTGCCAGCAGTGAATCTCCCGGACAGGGGGCTTTCTTT,CASSESPGQGAFF
TRBD1,NA,TRBJ1-3,TRBV19,TGTGCCAGTAGTATTCGGGGGACAGGGGGCACTGGAAACACCATATATTTT,CASSIRGTGGTGNTIYF
NA,NA,TRBJ1-1,TRBV19,TGTGCCAGTAGTAGGGGGGGAGAAGCTTTCTTT,CASSRGGEAFF
NA,NA,TRBJ1-3,TRBV10-3,TGTGCCACTACAGGAGGAAACACCATATATTTT,CATTGGNTIYF
TRBD2,NA,TRBJ2-1,TRBV2,TGTGCCAGCAAGGGACTAGCGGGCAATGAGCAGTTCTTC,CASKGLAGNEQFF
NA,NA,TRBJ1-2,TRBV30,TGTGCCTGGAGCCCGCAGAACGGCTACACCTTC,CAWSPQNGYTF
NA,NA,TRBJ1-4,TRBV12-5,TGTGCTAGCGGGGACCAGGGGACGACTAATGAAAAACTGTTTTTT,CASGDQGTTNEKLFF
TRBD2,NA,TRBJ2-3,TRBV15,TGTGCCACCAGTCCGACTAGCCACCAGAGCACAGATACGCAGTATTTT,CATSPTSHQSTDTQYF
NA,NA,TRBJ1-1,TRBV6-5,TGTGCCAGCGGGGGGAGGCGGGCCATGAACACTGAAGCTTTCTTT,CASGGRRAMNTEAFF
TRBD1,NA,TRBJ2-7,TRBV27,TGTGCCAGCAGTTTGGTGGACAGGGCTAGAGGAGAGCAGTACTTC,CASSLVDRARGEQYF
NA,NA,TRBJ2-1,TRBV4-1,TGCGCCAGCAGCCGCGCCGCGGTCACCTCCGGTTTAGGTGAGCAGTTCTTC,CASSRAAVTSGLGEQFF
NA,once,TRBJ1-3,TRBV9,TGTGCCAGCAGCGTCACAGGGTTAGACGGGAACACCATATATTTT,CASSVTGLDGNTIYF
NA,NA,TRBJ2-1,TRBV18,TGTGCCAGCTCACCATTAGAAGGACAGACCTACAATGAGCAGTTCTTC,CASSPLEGQTYNEQFF
NA,NA,TRBJ2-1,TRBV24-1,TGTGCCACCAGTGATTTGCTGTACGGGGAGCAGTTCTTC,CATSDLLYGEQFF
TRBD1,once,TRBJ1-5,TRBV9,TGTGCCAGCAGCGCGGGACAGTTCAATCAGCCCCAGCATTTT,CASSAGQFNQPQHF
TRBD1,NA,TRBJ1-4,TRBV7-2,TGTGCCAGCAGCTTAGCTCGGGGACAGGGCACTAATGAAAAACTGTTTTTT,CASSLARGQGTNEKLFF
TRBD2,NA,TRBJ2-7,TRBV6-2/TRBV6-3,TGTGCCAGCAGTTTTTCTAGCGGGGGACCCTCCTACGAGCAGTACTTC,CASSFSSGGPSYEQYF
NA,NA,TRBJ1-2,TRBV5-1,TGCGCCAGCAGCTTGGCCGATGGCAGGGGACCGAGTGGCTACACCTTC,CASSLADGRGPSGYTF